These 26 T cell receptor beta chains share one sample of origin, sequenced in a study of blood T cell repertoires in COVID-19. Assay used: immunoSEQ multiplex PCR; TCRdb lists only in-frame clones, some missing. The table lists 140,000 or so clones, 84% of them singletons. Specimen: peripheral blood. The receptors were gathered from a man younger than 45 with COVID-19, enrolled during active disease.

The DNA of the CDR3 is TGTGCCAGCAGCTTAACGTCAACAGCCCTCTACGAGCAGTACTTC. Encoded protein: CASSLTSTALYEQYF. V is TRBV7-3 and J is TRBJ2-7, with D hard to call. The germline V and J ends were trimmed by 0 bases and 3 bases, with 12 bases remaining between them. From germline, CDR1 is SGHTA and CDR2 FQGTGA. The CDR3 extends over 15 amino acids.

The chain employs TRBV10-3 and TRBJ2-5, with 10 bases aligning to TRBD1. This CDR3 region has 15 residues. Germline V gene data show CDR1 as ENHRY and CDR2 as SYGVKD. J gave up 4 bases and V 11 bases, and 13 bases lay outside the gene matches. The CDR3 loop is CAVQKGGQGTETQYF. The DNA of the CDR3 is TGTGCCGTCCAAAAGGGGGGACAGGGGACAGAGACCCAGTACTTC.

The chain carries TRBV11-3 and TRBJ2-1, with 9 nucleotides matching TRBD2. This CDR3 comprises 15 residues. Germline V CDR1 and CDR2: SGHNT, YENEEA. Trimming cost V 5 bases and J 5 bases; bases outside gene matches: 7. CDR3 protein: CASSATSGGNNEQFF. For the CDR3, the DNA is TGTGCCAGCAGCGCGACTAGCGGAGGTAACAATGAGCAGTTCTTC.

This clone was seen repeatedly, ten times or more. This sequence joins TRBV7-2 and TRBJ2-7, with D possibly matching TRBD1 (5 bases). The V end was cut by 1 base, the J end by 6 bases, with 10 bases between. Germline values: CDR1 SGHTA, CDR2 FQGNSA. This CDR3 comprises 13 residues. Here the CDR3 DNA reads TGTGCCAGCAGCTTAGGACAGCGCCTCGAGCAGTACTTC. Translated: CASSLGQRLEQYF.

This chain's CDR3 is CASSQAGSGSSYNEQFF. The CDR3, as DNA: TGTGCCAGCAGCCAAGCGGGTAGCGGGAGCTCCTACAATGAGCAGTTCTTC. This chain links TRBV4-2 with TRBJ2-1; 9 bases line up with TRBD2. Losses at the gene ends were 1 base for V and 0 bases for J; bases not matched to a gene: 4. Germline V gene data show CDR1 as LGHNA and CDR2 as YNFKEQ. CDR3 size: 17 residues.

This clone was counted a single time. In DNA, the CDR3 is TGTGCCAGCAGCTCGGCCCTCGGGGGAAACACCATATATTTT. This codes for CASSSALGGNTIYF. This chain connects TRBV7-8 to TRBJ1-3; D ambiguous. Deletions cut 4 bases from V and 4 bases from J, with 11 bases between. Looked up from germline, CDR1 is SGHVS and CDR2 is FQNEAQ. The CDR3 is 14 residues long.

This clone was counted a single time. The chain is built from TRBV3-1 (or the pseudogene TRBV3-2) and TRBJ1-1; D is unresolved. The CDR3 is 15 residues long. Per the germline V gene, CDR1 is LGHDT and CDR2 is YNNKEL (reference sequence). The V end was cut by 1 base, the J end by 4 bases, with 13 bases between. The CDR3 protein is CASSQGPGLSTEAFF. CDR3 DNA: TGTGCCAGCAGCCAAGGTCCGGGGTTGAGCACTGAAGCTTTCTTT.

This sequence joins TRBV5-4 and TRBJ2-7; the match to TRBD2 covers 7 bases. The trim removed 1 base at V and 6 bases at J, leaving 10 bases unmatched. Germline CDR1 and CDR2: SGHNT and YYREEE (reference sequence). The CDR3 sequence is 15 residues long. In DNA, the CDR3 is TGTGCCAGCAGCTTGTACGGGAGGTCCATGGGCGAGCAGTACTTC. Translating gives CASSLYGRSMGEQYF.

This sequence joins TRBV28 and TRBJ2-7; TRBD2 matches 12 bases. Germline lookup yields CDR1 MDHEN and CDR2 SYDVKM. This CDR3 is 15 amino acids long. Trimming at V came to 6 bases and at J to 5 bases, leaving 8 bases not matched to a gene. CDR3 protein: CASSPLAGGPHEQYF. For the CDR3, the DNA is TGTGCCAGCAGCCCCCTAGCGGGAGGGCCCCACGAGCAGTACTTC.

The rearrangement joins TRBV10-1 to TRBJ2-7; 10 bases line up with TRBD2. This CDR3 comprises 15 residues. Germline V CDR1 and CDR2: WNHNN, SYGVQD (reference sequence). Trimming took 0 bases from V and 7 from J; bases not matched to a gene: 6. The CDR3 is CASSESLAGVEEQYF. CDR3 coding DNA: TGCGCCAGCAGTGAGTCGCTAGCGGGAGTGGAAGAGCAGTACTTC.

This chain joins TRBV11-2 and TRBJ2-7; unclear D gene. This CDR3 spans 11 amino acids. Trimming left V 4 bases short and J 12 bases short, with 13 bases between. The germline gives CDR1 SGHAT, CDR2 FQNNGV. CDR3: CASSSGTKRYF. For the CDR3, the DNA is TGTGCCAGCAGCTCGGGTACGAAAAGGTACTTC.

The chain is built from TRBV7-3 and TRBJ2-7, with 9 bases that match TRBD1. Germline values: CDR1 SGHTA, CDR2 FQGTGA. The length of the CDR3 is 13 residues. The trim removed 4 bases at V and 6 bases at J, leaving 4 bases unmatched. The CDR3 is CASSYTGGVEQYF. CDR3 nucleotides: TGTGCCAGCAGCTACACAGGGGGCGTCGAGCAGTACTTC.

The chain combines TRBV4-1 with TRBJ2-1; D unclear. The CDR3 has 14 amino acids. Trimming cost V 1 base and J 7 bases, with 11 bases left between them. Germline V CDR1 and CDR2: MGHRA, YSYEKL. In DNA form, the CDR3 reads TGCGCCAGCAGCCAAGCGGGTGCCGGTAATGAGCAGTTCTTC. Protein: CASSQAGAGNEQFF.

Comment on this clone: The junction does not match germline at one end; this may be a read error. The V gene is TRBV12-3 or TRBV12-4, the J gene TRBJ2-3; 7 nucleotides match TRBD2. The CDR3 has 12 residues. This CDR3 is CASSQTGTTKYF. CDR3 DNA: TGTGCCAGCAGTCAAACCGGGACTACGAAGTATTTT.

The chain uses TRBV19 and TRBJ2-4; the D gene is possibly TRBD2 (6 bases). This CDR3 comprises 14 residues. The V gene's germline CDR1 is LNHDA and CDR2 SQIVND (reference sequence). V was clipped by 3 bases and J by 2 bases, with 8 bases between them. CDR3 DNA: TGTGCCAGTAGTATGAGCGGGTCCAAAAACATTCAGTACTTC. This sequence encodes CASSMSGSKNIQYF.

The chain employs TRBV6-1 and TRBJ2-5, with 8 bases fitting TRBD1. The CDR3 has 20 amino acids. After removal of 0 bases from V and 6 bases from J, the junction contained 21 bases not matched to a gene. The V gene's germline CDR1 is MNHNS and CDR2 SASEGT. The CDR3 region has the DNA TGTGCCAGCAGTGAAGCGTTGGGCAGGGGGCGGTCTGGGGCGGAGAAGACCCAGTACTTC. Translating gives CASSEALGRGRSGAEKTQYF.

The CDR3 nucleotides read TGTGCCAGCAGCCAATACTCATGGTTCACTGAAGCTTTCTTT. This codes for CASSQYSWFTEAFF. This chain uses TRBV3-1 (or the pseudogene TRBV3-2) with TRBJ1-1; unclear D gene. The length of the CDR3 is 14 residues. In germline, CDR1 is LGHDT, CDR2 YNNKEL (reference sequence). The V end lost 2 bases, the J end lost 4 bases, and 11 bases lay between the germline ends.

CDR3 sequence (DNA): TGTGCCAGCAGCGCCGGGTTGTTTGGCCAGCAAGAGACCCAGTACTTC. It specifies CASSAGLFGQQETQYF. This sequence joins TRBV11-2 and TRBJ2-5; D gene unclear. CDR1 is SGHAT and CDR2 is FQNNGV in the germline V gene. Trimming stripped 5 bases from V and 2 bases from J, with 18 bases between. The CDR3 contains 16 residues.

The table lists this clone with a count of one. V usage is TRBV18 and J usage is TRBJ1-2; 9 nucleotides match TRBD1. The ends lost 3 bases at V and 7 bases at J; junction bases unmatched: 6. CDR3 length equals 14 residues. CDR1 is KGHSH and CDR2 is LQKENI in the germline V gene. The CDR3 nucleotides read TGTGCCAGCTCACCCGAAAGGACAGGGGCTGGCTACACCTTC. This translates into CASSPERTGAGYTF. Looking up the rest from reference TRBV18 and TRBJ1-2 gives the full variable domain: NAGVMQNPRHLVRRRGQEARLRCSPMKGHSHVYWYRQLPEEGLKFMVYLQKENIIDESGMPKERFSAEFPKEGPSILRIQQVVRGDSAAYFCASSPERTGAGYTFGSGTRLTVV.

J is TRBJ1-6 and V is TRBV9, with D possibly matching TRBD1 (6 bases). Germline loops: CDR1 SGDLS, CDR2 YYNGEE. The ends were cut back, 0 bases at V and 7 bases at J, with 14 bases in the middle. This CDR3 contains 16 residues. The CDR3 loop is CASSVAGGGGNSPLHF. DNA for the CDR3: TGTGCCAGCAGCGTAGCGGGGGGCGGAGGGAATTCACCCCTCCACTTT.

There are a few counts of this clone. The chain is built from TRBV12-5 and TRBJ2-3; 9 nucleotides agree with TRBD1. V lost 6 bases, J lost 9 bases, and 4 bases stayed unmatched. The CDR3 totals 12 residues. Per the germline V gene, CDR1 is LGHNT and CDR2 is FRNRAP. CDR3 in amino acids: CASGDRGPTQYF. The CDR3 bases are TGTGCTAGTGGGGACAGGGGTCCCACGCAGTATTTT. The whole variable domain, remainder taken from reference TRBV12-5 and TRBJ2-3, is DARVTQTPRHKVTEMGQEVTMRCQPILGHNTVFWYRQTMMQGLELLAYFRNRAPLDDSGMPKDRFSAEMPDATLATLKIQPSEPRDSAVYFCASGDRGPTQYFGPGTRLTVL.

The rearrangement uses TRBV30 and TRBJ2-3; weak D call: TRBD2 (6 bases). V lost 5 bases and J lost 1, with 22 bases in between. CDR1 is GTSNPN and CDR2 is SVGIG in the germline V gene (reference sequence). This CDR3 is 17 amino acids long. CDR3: CAWLRGWGQRGTDTQYF. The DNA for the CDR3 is TGTGCCTGGTTGCGGGGCTGGGGTCAGCGGGGCACAGATACGCAGTATTTT.

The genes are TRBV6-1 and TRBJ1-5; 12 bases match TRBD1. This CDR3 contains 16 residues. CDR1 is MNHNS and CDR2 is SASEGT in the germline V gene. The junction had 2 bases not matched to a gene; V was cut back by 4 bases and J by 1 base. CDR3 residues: CASSVGQGASNQPQHF. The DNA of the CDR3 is TGTGCCAGCAGTGTGGGACAGGGGGCAAGCAATCAGCCCCAGCATTTT.

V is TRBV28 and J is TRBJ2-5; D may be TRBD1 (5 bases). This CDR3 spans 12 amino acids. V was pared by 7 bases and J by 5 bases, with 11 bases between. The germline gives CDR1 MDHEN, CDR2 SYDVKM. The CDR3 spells CASKGNLETQYF. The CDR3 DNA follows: TGTGCCAGCAAGGGGAACCTTGAGACCCAGTACTTC.

The CDR3 sequence is CASSLALAGGPGTDTQYF. In DNA, the CDR3 is TGTGCCAGCAGCTTAGCACTAGCGGGAGGACCTGGCACAGATACGCAGTATTTT. The chain combines TRBV5-8 with TRBJ2-3, with 12 positions matching TRBD2. CDR3 length: 18 amino acids. Unmatched junction bases numbered 8, after V lost 2 bases and J lost 1 base. Per germline, CDR1 SGHTS and CDR2 YDEGEE. Based on the CDR3 plus reference TRBV5-8 and TRBJ2-3, the full variable domain is EAGVTQSPTHLIKTRGQQATLRCSPISGHTSVYWYQQALGLGLQFLLWYDEGEERNRGNFPPRFSGRQFPNYSSELNVNALELEDSALYLCASSLALAGGPGTDTQYFGPGTRLTVL.

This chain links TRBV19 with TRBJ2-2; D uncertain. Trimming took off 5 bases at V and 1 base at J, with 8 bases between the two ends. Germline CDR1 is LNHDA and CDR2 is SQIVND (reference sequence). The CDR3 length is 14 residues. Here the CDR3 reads CASSLAVNTGELFF. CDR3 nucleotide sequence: TGTGCCAGTAGTTTAGCAGTGAACACCGGGGAGCTGTTTTTT.